Given below is one T cell receptor (beta chain) in context. The antigen remains unidentified. Healthy Caucasians were all of the donors. TCRdb reprocessed the 5' RACE reads with MiXCR, giving one entry per CDR3 protein. The table shows around 1.7 million distinct CDR3 sequences, with around 29% occurring only once. The data are from a study of identical twins. Study results and caveats: The abundant beta clonotypes from cord blood had fewer insertions, and memory repertoires had none of this.

This TCR was sampled from a newborn girl in good health. The sequencing input was cord blood.

This chain's CDR3 is CASNRQATGVSDTQYF. The CDR3 DNA sequence: TGTGCCAGCAACCGGCAAGCGACAGGAGTTTCAGATACGCAGTATTTT. The V gene is TRBV7-6, the J gene TRBJ2-3, with D possibly TRBD1 on 6 matching bases. CDR1 SGHVS and CDR2 FNYEAQ come from the germline V gene. Trimming cost V 7 bases and J 4 bases, with 21 bases left between them. The CDR3 contains 16 residues.